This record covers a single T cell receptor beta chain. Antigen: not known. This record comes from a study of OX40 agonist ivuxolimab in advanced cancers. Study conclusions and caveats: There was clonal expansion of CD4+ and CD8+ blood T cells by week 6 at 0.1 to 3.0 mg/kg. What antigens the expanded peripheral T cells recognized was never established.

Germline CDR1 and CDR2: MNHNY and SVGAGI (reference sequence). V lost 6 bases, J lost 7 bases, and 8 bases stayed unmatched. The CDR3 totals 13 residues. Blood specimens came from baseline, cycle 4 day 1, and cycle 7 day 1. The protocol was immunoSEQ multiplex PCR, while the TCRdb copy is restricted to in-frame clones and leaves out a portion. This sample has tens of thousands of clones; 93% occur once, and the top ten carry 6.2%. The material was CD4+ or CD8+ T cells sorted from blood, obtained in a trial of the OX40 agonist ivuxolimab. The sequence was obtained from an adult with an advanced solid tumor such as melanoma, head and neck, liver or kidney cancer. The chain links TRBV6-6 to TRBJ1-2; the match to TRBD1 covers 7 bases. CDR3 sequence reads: CASSPGGLFGYTF. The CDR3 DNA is TGTGCCAGCAGCCCAGGGGGACTATTTGGCTACACCTTC.